A selection of T cell receptor beta chains follows, all from one sample in a study of Ad26.COV2.S vaccination and SARS-CoV-2 variants. Here immunoSEQ multiplex PCR was the method, and the copy in TCRdb shows in-frame clones only, minus some. The sample lists 250,000 or so clones, about 83% occurring once. Sequencing used peripheral blood, obtained in a trial of Ad26.COV2.S vaccine versus placebo. These TCRs come from a person between 18 and 60 years old who received the Ad26.COV2.S COVID-19 vaccine or a placebo. Both conserved end residues are part of each CDR3. A D gene is named only where the DNA matches it firmly. The listing skips clone size in some rows; elsewhere it reads once, few, many or a size class.

d_gene: TRBD1
v_gene: TRBV25-1
j_gene: TRBJ1-5
abundance: NA
len: 15
CDR3nt: TGTGCCAGCAGTGAAACTACAGGGGCCAGAGGGCCCCAGCATTTT
CDR3aa: CASSETTGARGPQHF

d_gene: NA
v_gene: TRBV6-2/TRBV6-3
j_gene: TRBJ1-2
abundance: NA
len: 14
CDR3nt: TGTGCCAGCAGTTACTCGGGCAGGGGATCTGGCTACACCTTC
CDR3aa: CASSYSGRGSGYTF

d_gene: NA
v_gene: TRBV5-8
j_gene: TRBJ1-5
abundance: NA
len: 14
CDR3nt: TGTGCCAGCACCCGAGGGCGTAGCAATCAGCCCCAGCATTTT
CDR3aa: CASTRGRSNQPQHF

d_gene: NA
v_gene: TRBV7-2
j_gene: TRBJ2-5
abundance: NA
len: 16
CDR3nt: TGTGCCAGCAGCTTAGGGGTAGCAGGAAGCCAAGAGACCCAGTACTTC
CDR3aa: CASSLGVAGSQETQYF

d_gene: NA
v_gene: TRBV5-1
j_gene: TRBJ1-1
abundance: NA
len: 14
CDR3nt: TGCGCCAGCAGCTTGGGTGGGGGAGCCACTGAAGCTTTCTTT
CDR3aa: CASSLGGGATEAFF

d_gene: NA
v_gene: TRBV28
j_gene: TRBJ2-2
abundance: NA
len: 11
CDR3nt: TGTGCCAGCGGGAAGTCCGGGGAGCTGTTTTTT
CDR3aa: CASGKSGELFF

d_gene: TRBD1
v_gene: TRBV27
j_gene: TRBJ2-6
abundance: NA
len: 19
CDR3nt: TGTGCCAGCAGTCCCTCCGGGACAGGGGTTCCAGGGGGGGCCAACGTCCTGACTTTC
CDR3aa: CASSPSGTGVPGGANVLTF

d_gene: TRBD1
v_gene: TRBV5-4
j_gene: TRBJ2-1
abundance: NA
len: 13
CDR3nt: TGTGCCAGCAGCTTACAGGGGAACAATGAGCAGTTCTTC
CDR3aa: CASSLQGNNEQFF

d_gene: TRBD1
v_gene: TRBV12-3/TRBV12-4
j_gene: TRBJ2-7
abundance: NA
len: 13
CDR3nt: TGTGCCAGCAGGGGACAGGGAACAGACGAGCAGTACTTC
CDR3aa: CASRGQGTDEQYF

d_gene: TRBD1
v_gene: TRBV2
j_gene: TRBJ1-6
abundance: NA
len: 13
CDR3nt: TGTGCCAGCAGTGGGCAGGGACAGACACCCCTCCACTTT
CDR3aa: CASSGQGQTPLHF

d_gene: NA
v_gene: TRBV19
j_gene: TRBJ1-5
abundance: NA
len: 14
CDR3nt: TGTGCCAGTAGTTCGTCAGACGTTATAGGGCCCCAGCATTTT
CDR3aa: CASSSSDVIGPQHF

d_gene: NA
v_gene: TRBV7-8
j_gene: TRBJ2-7
abundance: NA
len: 15
CDR3nt: TGTGCCAGCAGCTCCGGGACCTCCTCCACCTACGAGCAGTACTTC
CDR3aa: CASSSGTSSTYEQYF

d_gene: TRBD1
v_gene: TRBV19
j_gene: TRBJ1-1
abundance: NA
len: 15
CDR3nt: TGTGCCAGTAGTATGTCCGGGACAGGGGCCACTGAAGCTTTCTTT
CDR3aa: CASSMSGTGATEAFF

d_gene: NA
v_gene: TRBV7-8
j_gene: TRBJ1-2
abundance: few
len: 13
CDR3nt: TGTGCCAGCAGCTTACAGGGGCGGGGTGGCTACACCTTC
CDR3aa: CASSLQGRGGYTF

d_gene: TRBD1
v_gene: TRBV18
j_gene: TRBJ1-1
abundance: NA
len: 15
CDR3nt: TGTGCCAGCTCACCCAGCGACAGGGCGGGGACTGAAGCTTTCTTT
CDR3aa: CASSPSDRAGTEAFF